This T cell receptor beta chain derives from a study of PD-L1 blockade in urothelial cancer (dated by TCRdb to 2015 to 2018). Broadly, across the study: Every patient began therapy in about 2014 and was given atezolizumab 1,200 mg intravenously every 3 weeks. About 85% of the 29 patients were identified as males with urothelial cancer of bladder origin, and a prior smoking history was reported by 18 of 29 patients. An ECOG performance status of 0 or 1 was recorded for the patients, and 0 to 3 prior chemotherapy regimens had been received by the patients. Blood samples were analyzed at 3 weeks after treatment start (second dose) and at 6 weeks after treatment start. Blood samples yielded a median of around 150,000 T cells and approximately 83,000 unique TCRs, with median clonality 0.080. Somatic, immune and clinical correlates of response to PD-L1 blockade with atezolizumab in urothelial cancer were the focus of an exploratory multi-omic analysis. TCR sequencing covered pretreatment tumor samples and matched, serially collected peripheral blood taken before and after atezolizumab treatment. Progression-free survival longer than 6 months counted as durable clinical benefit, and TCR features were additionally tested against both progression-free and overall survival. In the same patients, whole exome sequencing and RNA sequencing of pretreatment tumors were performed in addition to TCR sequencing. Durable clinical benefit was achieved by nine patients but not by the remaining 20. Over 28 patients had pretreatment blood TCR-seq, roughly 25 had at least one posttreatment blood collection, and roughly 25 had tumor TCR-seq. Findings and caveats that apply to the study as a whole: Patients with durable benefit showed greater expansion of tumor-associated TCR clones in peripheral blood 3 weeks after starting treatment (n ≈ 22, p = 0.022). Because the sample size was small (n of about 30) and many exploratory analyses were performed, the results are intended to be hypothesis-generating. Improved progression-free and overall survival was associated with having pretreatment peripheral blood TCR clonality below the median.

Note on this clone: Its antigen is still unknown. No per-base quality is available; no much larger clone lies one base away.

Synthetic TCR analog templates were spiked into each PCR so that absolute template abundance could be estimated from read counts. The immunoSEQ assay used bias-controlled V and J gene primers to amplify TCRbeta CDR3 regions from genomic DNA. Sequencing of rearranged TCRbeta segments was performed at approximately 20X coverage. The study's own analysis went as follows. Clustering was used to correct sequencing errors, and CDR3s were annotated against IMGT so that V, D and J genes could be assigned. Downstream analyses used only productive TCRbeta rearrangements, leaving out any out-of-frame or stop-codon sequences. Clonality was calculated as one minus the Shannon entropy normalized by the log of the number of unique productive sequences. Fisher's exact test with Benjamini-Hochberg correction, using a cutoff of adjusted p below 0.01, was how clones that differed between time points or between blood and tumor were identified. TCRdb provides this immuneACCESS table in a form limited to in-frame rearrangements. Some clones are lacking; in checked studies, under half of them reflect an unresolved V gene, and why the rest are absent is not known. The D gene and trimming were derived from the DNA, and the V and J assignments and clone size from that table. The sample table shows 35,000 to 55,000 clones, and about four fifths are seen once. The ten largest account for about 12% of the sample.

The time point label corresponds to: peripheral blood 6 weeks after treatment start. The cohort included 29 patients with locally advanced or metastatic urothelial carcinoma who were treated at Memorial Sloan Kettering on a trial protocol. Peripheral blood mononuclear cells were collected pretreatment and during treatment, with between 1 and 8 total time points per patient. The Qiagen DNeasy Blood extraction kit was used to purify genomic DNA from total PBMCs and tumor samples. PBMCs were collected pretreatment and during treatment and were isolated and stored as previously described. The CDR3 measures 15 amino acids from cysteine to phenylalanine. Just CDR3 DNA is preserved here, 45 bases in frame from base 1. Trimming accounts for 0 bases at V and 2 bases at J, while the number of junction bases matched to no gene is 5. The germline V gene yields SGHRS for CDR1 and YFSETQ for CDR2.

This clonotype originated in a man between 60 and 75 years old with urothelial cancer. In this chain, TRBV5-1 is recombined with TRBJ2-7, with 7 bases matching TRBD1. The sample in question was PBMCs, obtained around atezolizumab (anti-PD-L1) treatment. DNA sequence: TGCGCCAGCAGCTTGGGGTACGACAGGGCCTACGAGCAGTACTTC. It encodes CASSLGYDRAYEQYF.